Listed below are T cell receptor beta chains from one sample, sequenced in a study of T cells expressing NK-cell markers. TCRdb re-called the 5' RACE reads, yielding one record per CDR3 amino acid sequence without DNA. The sample's table shows over 200,000 distinct CDR3 sequences. The specimen was blood T cells: a sorted CD56 or NKG2C T cell subset, CD4+ or CD8+ T cells, or bulk PBMC T cells (not recorded which). The receptors here all came from a man between 18 and 35 years old in good health. Both conserved end residues are part of each CDR3.

V	J	CDR3
TRBV18	TRBJ2-4	CASSPPGTENIQYF
TRBV20-1	TRBJ2-1	CSARSGSNYNEQFF
TRBV4-3	TRBJ2-3	CASSRNRGRTDTQYF
TRBV6-5	TRBJ2-4	CASSYRTGAKNIQYF
TRBV20-1	TRBJ2-3	CSARLGTITDTQYF
TRBV7-9	TRBJ2-1	CASSFSGGGEAGEQFF
TRBV29-1	TRBJ2-3	CSVSGQGVTDTQYF
TRBV5-1	TRBJ2-5	CASSSEMGMETQYF
TRBV12-3/TRBV12-4	TRBJ2-3	CASSLSQSSDTQYF
TRBV12-3/TRBV12-4	TRBJ2-5	CASRYRETQYF
TRBV6-1	TRBJ2-6	CASSKKDRAGANVLTF
TRBV29-1	TRBJ2-1	CSVLRRGLGVRNEQFF
TRBV10-3	TRBJ2-3	CAISDGGRARTDTQYF
TRBV18	TRBJ1-2	CASSSASRDSGTF
TRBV10-3	TRBJ2-5	CAISDAAGVAETQYF
TRBV7-2	TRBJ2-2	CASSLGRGLNTGELFF
TRBV20-1	TRBJ1-1	CSAGGASNTEAFF
TRBV12-3/TRBV12-4	TRBJ2-5	CASSLSGRPETQYF
TRBV5-1	TRBJ2-3	CASSSSGASTDTQYF
TRBV28	TRBJ1-5	CASSEGQGIANQPQHF
TRBV29-1	TRBJ1-2	CSVESPAAYGYTF
TRBV6-2/TRBV6-3	TRBJ2-1	CASLDPGGEQFF
TRBV5-4	TRBJ2-3	CASSSQIAGGADTQYF
TRBV29-1	TRBJ2-7	CSAAKVGLAGGEQYF
TRBV20-1	TRBJ2-1	CSAIAGGRHEQFF
TRBV7-9	TRBJ2-1	CASSPTRTSGSNEQFF
TRBV12-3/TRBV12-4	TRBJ2-4	CASSFLGQAIDLLAKNIQYF
TRBV20-1	TRBJ2-1	CSARDPDRGRLNEQFF
TRBV5-1	TRBJ2-1	CASSLDLDLSDRANLNEQFF
TRBV5-1	TRBJ2-7	CASSLPWDSAFDEQYF
TRBV14	TRBJ2-1	CASSQVLLAGGREQFF
TRBV7-9	TRBJ1-1	CASSPVTGTTEAFF
TRBV6-6	TRBJ2-1	CASSPQYEQFF
TRBV4-1	TRBJ1-1	CASSPSWAFDEGNTEAFF
TRBV20-1	TRBJ2-3	CSARKSGLGGRITDTQYF
TRBV20-1	TRBJ1-5	CSARDPRDRGRGNQPQHF
TRBV20-1	TRBJ2-1	CSARGSVTPGKQFF
TRBV6-5	TRBJ1-2	CASSRRADPGYGYTF
TRBV12-3/TRBV12-4	TRBJ2-5	CASTRDAYEETQYF
TRBV5-1	TRBJ2-1	CASSFSVRGGNNEQFF
TRBV4-2	TRBJ2-3	CASSQDFTSGMSADTQYF
TRBV15	TRBJ2-3	CATNRDPRNTQYF
TRBV5-1	TRBJ1-1	CASEAGENTEAFF